One sample yielded the 28 T cell receptor beta chains listed below, sequenced in a study of PD-L1 blockade in urothelial cancer. The protocol was immunoSEQ multiplex PCR, while the TCRdb copy is restricted to in-frame clones and leaves out a portion. Of 45,000 to 50,000 clones listed, about four fifths are singletons. Time point of the sample: pretreatment peripheral blood. The starting material was PBMCs, obtained around atezolizumab (anti-PD-L1) treatment. These TCRs come from a man in his 70s with urothelial cancer.

The rearrangement joins TRBV7-6 to TRBJ2-7, with D possibly being TRBD1 (7 bases). The CDR3 loop spans 15 amino acids. The V end lost 5 bases, the J end lost 7 bases, and 21 bases lay between the germline ends. The germline gives CDR1 SGHVS, CDR2 FNYEAQ. The CDR3 spells CASSPRPVAGGEQYF. DNA for the CDR3: TGTGCCAGCAGCCCCCGACCGGTAGCAGGGGGGGAGCAGTACTTC.

The chain recombines TRBV19 with TRBJ2-7; 11 positions match TRBD2. This CDR3 spans 15 amino acids. V was pared by 6 bases and J by 1 base, with 5 bases of the junction left unmatched. In germline, CDR1 is LNHDA, CDR2 SQIVND (reference sequence). CDR3 in DNA: TGTGCCAGTAGACAACTAGCGGGAGAATCCTACGAGCAGTACTTC. It yields the protein CASRQLAGESYEQYF.

The table lists this clone with many counts. As DNA, the CDR3 is TGTGCCAGCAGCTTGGCCGTGACTAGCGGGAGTGAGCAGTTCTTC. Protein sequence: CASSLAVTSGSEQFF. This chain uses TRBV5-4 with TRBJ2-1; the match to TRBD2 covers 12 bases. V was clipped by 0 bases and J by 9 bases; unmatched bases: 4. This CDR3 region has 15 residues. The germline V gene has CDR1 SGHNT and CDR2 YYREEE (reference sequence).

The chain has TRBV5-1 and TRBJ2-5; 11 bases fit TRBD1. The ends lost 4 bases at V and 5 bases at J; junction bases unmatched: 10. The germline V gene encodes CDR1 SGHRS and CDR2 YFSETQ. The CDR3 is made up of 16 amino acids. The CDR3 region has the DNA TGCGCCAGCAGCCTTTCGGGACAGGGGGATTTGGAGACCCAGTACTTC. Translating it yields CASSLSGQGDLETQYF.

The chain employs TRBV9 and TRBJ1-1; 7 bases map to TRBD1. CDR1 is SGDLS and CDR2 is YYNGEE in the germline V gene. The CDR3 covers 14 residues. The V gene end was trimmed by 4 bases and the J gene end by 8 bases; junction bases not matched to a gene: 11. CDR3: CASSPSTGDGEAFF. CDR3 in DNA: TGTGCCAGCAGCCCCTCAACAGGGGACGGAGAAGCTTTCTTT.

V usage is TRBV19 and J usage is TRBJ2-7, with 9 bases fitting TRBD1. Looked up from germline, CDR1 is LNHDA and CDR2 is SQIVND (reference sequence). Trimming removed 8 bases from V and 3 bases from J; junction bases left unmatched: 5. The CDR3 covers 13 residues. The CDR3 nucleotides are TGTGCCAGTGCCGGACAGGGGCGCTACGAGCAGTACTTC. This codes for CASAGQGRYEQYF.

Concerning this clone: The identical CDR3 is also encoded by other nucleotide sequences in the sample. The chain joins TRBV5-6 to TRBJ2-7, with D tentatively TRBD2 (6 bases). V lost 0 bases to trimming and J lost 3 bases, with 10 bases between them. Per the germline V gene, CDR1 is SGHDT and CDR2 is YYEEEE. This CDR3 is 14 amino acids long. Here the CDR3 reads CASSLDLGGYEQYF. The CDR3 DNA follows: TGTGCCAGCAGCTTGGATTTGGGAGGCTACGAGCAGTACTTC.

This chain links TRBV7-3 with TRBJ2-7; 9 positions agree with TRBD2. This CDR3 is 15 amino acids long. The ends lost 2 bases at V and 3 bases at J; junction bases unmatched: 5. CDR1 and CDR2 from the germline V gene are SGHTA and FQGTGA. The CDR3 sequence: CASSLPGSGSYEQYF. CDR3 coding DNA: TGTGCCAGCAGCTTACCGGGTAGCGGGAGCTACGAGCAGTACTTC.

V gene TRBV18 combines with J gene TRBJ1-2; 10 bases are shared with TRBD1. Germline V gene data show CDR1 as KGHSH and CDR2 as LQKENI. V shed 5 bases and J 8 bases; nucleotides not matched to a gene: 11. This CDR3 is built from 15 residues. CDR3 bases: TGTGCCAGCTCAGGTCCGGGACAGGGGATGGACGGCTACACCTTC. The encoded protein is CASSGPGQGMDGYTF.

The V gene is TRBV5-4, the J gene TRBJ1-1; a possible D gene is TRBD1 (5 bases). This CDR3 contains 15 residues. Germline CDR1 SGHNT, CDR2 YYREEE (reference sequence). The V and J ends lost 0 bases and 1 base respectively, with 10 bases between them. CDR3 nucleotide sequence: TGTGCCAGCAGCTTGGGTTCGGACAAGAACACTGAAGCTTTCTTT. Translating gives CASSLGSDKNTEAFF.

The chain employs TRBV19 and TRBJ2-7; 9 bases align to TRBD1. This CDR3 is built from 15 residues. Germline CDR1 and CDR2: LNHDA and SQIVND (reference sequence). Trimming cost V 4 bases and J 5 bases; bases outside gene matches: 9. Here the CDR3 DNA reads TGTGCCAGTAGTAAACGGACAGGGGACGGCGACGAGCAGTACTTC. It codes for CASSKRTGDGDEQYF.

The chain uses TRBV6-5 and TRBJ2-5; 7 bases are a match to TRBD1. Germline lookup yields CDR1 MNHEY and CDR2 SVGAGI. Trimming removed 2 bases from V and 4 bases from J; junction bases left unmatched: 7. The CDR3 loop spans 15 amino acids. The CDR3 sequence: CASSYTGETGETQYF. The CDR3 bases are TGTGCCAGCAGTTACACAGGGGAGACGGGAGAGACCCAGTACTTC.

The chain links TRBV5-1 to TRBJ1-3; D is perhaps TRBD1 (5 bases). CDR3 length: 16 residues. Trimming took 0 bases from V and 1 from J, leaving 11 bases between them. Germline V CDR1 and CDR2: SGHRS, YFSETQ. Here the CDR3 DNA reads TGCGCCAGCAGCTTGGCAACAGGCGGATCTGGAAACACCATATATTTT. Residues: CASSLATGGSGNTIYF.

The chain couples TRBV2 to TRBJ1-1, with TRBD1 as a possible D gene (5 bases). The germline V and J ends were trimmed by 4 bases and 1 base, with 7 bases remaining between them. Germline V gene lookup returns CDR1 SNHLY and CDR2 FYNNEI. The CDR3 spans 13 residues. The CDR3 spells CASSGQGNTEAFF. CDR3 DNA: TGTGCCAGCAGTGGTCAGGGGAACACTGAAGCTTTCTTT.

The genes are TRBV5-1 and TRBJ2-7, with D uncertain. Looked up from germline, CDR1 is SGHRS and CDR2 is YFSETQ. V lost 0 bases, J lost 0 bases, and 7 bases lay in between. The length of the CDR3 is 14 residues. CDR3 loop: CASSLGQYSYEQYF. CDR3 in DNA: TGCGCCAGCAGCTTGGGACAATACTCCTACGAGCAGTACTTC.

The V and J genes are TRBV2 and TRBJ2-7; D may be TRBD1 (7 bases). The CDR3 covers 14 residues. Trimming stripped 5 bases from V and 3 bases from J, with 14 bases between. Germline lookup yields CDR1 SNHLY and CDR2 FYNNEI. CDR3 loop: CASSSTRDSYEQYF. The DNA of the CDR3 is TGTGCCAGCAGTTCAACGCGGGACAGCTACGAGCAGTACTTC.

DNA of the CDR3: TGTGCCAGCAGCCCGCTAAGGGGCTCGGAGACCCAGTACTTC. Protein: CASSPLRGSETQYF. V and J are TRBV5-4 and TRBJ2-5, with D perhaps matching TRBD1 (5 bases). V was cut by 4 bases and J by 5 bases, with 15 bases left in between. Germline CDR1 reads SGHNT; CDR2 reads YYREEE (reference sequence). The CDR3 has 14 amino acids.

This clone was seen once. The chain combines TRBV7-6 with TRBJ2-1, with 10 positions matching TRBD2. The CDR3 has 17 residues. V shed 5 bases, J shed 5 bases, and the junction held 12 bases outside the gene matches. Germline V gives CDR1 SGHVS, CDR2 FNYEAQ. The CDR3 sequence: CASSHRLGAGGDNEQFF. The CDR3 DNA sequence: TGTGCCAGCAGCCATCGACTGGGAGCGGGGGGGGACAATGAGCAGTTCTTC.

J is TRBJ1-1 and V is TRBV5-1; no reliable D call. Germline V gene lookup returns CDR1 SGHRS and CDR2 YFSETQ. The CDR3 contains 15 residues. V was clipped by 1 base and J by 2 bases, with 12 bases between them. The DNA for the CDR3 is TGCGCCAGCAGCTTGACTAGTCCGAGAAACACTGAAGCTTTCTTT. Its protein is CASSLTSPRNTEAFF.

In this sample, this clone turned up once. The chain joins TRBV15 to TRBJ2-1, with D possibly being TRBD2 (6 bases). CDR3 length equals 13 residues. Trimming cost V 8 bases and J 6 bases, with 14 bases left between them. Germline values: CDR1 LNHNV, CDR2 YYDKDF (reference sequence). CDR3: CATGRRELNEQFF. For the CDR3, the DNA is TGTGCCACCGGTCGACGGGAGCTCAATGAGCAGTTCTTC.

The V gene is TRBV29-1, the J gene TRBJ1-5; 8 bases match TRBD1. CDR1 is SQVTM and CDR2 is ANQGSEA in the germline V gene. V lost 4 bases and J lost 8; bases outside the gene matches: 4. CDR3 size: 12 residues. The CDR3 here is CSVGQGSEPQHF. In nucleotides, the CDR3 is TGCAGCGTTGGACAGGGGTCGGAGCCCCAGCATTTT. The full variable domain, its missing parts supplied by reference TRBV29-1 and TRBJ1-5, is SAVISQKPSRDICQRGTSLTIQCQVDSQVTMMFWYRQQPGQSLTLIATANQGSEATYESGFVIDKFPISRPNLTFSTLTVSNMSPEDSSIYLCSVGQGSEPQHFGDGTRLSIL.

The rearrangement uses TRBV6-1 and TRBJ1-5; D is possibly TRBD1 (5 bases). CDR1 MNHNS and CDR2 SASEGT come from the germline V gene. This CDR3 has 14 residues. Trimming removed 6 bases from V and 6 bases from J, with 15 bases in between. CDR3 DNA sequence: TGTGCCAGCAGCGCTGTTTTGCAGGGTCAGCCCCAGCATTTT. Residues: CASSAVLQGQPQHF.

This sequence joins TRBV6-1 and TRBJ1-5; maybe TRBD1 (5 bases). V dropped 1 base and J dropped 3 bases, with 7 bases sitting between them. This CDR3 is 14 amino acids long. CDR1 is MNHNS, CDR2 SASEGT, per germline. CDR3 protein: CASSEGQFNQPQHF. The CDR3 DNA reads as TGTGCCAGCAGTGAAGGACAGTTCAATCAGCCCCAGCATTTT.

This rearrangement joins TRBV5-4 to TRBJ2-3; 9 bases agree with TRBD2. The CDR3 is 16 amino acids. The germline gives CDR1 SGHNT, CDR2 YYREEE (reference sequence). Unmatched junction bases numbered 8, after V lost 4 bases and J lost 2 bases. The CDR3 loop reads CASSPRTSEPTDTQYF. Here the CDR3 DNA reads TGTGCCAGCAGCCCTAGGACTAGCGAGCCCACAGATACGCAGTATTTT. Full variable domain (missing parts from reference TRBV5-4 and TRBJ2-3): ETGVTQSPTHLIKTRGQQVTLRCSSQSGHNTVSWYQQALGQGPQFIFQYYREEENGRGNFPPRFSGLQFPNYSSELNVNALELDDSALYLCASSPRTSEPTDTQYFGPGTRLTVL.

The rearrangement links TRBV11-2 to TRBJ1-1; 9 bases map to TRBD1. CDR3 length: 16 residues. The trim removed 5 bases at V and 6 bases at J, leaving 13 bases unmatched. Germline assignment: CDR1 SGHAT and CDR2 FQNNGV. CDR3 nucleotide sequence: TGTGCCAGCAGCGCGGGACAGGGCGGCTCGGGGGCTGAAGCTTTCTTT. Amino acid sequence: CASSAGQGGSGAEAFF. Full variable domain (outside the CDR3, taken from reference TRBV11-2 and TRBJ1-1): EAGVAQSPRYKIIEKRQSVAFWCNPISGHATLYWYQQILGQGPKLLIQFQNNGVVDDSQLPKDRFSAERLKGVDSTLKIQPAKLEDSAVYLCASSAGQGGSGAEAFFGQGTRLTVV.

This clone has a single count. The chain has TRBV27 and TRBJ1-5, with a tentative D call TRBD1 (5 bases). This CDR3 has 13 residues. The germline V gene has CDR1 MNHEY and CDR2 SMNVEV (reference sequence). V lost 6 bases, J lost 9 bases, and 15 bases lay in between. The CDR3 DNA follows: TGTGCCAGCAGCATAACAGGTTCAGGGCCCCAGCATTTT. It translates to CASSITGSGPQHF.

V is TRBV27 and J is TRBJ2-2; D is possibly TRBD1 (6 bases). The CDR3 totals 17 residues. The germline V gene has CDR1 MNHEY and CDR2 SMNVEV (reference sequence). The V end lost 7 bases, the J end lost 5 bases, and 23 bases lay between the germline ends. The CDR3 DNA follows: TGTGCCAGCACCCCGGGGATGGGGGCGGGTCGAACCGGGGAGCTGTTTTTT. It specifies CASTPGMGAGRTGELFF.

V usage is TRBV4-1 and J usage is TRBJ1-2, with 7 positions matching TRBD1. CDR3 length: 13 amino acids. The V and J ends lost 4 bases and 8 bases, in that order; junction bases with no gene match: 7. Germline V lookup: CDR1 MGHRA, CDR2 YSYEKL. CDR3 loop: CASSPTGVSGYTF. CDR3 in DNA: TGCGCCAGCAGCCCAACAGGGGTAAGCGGCTACACCTTC.